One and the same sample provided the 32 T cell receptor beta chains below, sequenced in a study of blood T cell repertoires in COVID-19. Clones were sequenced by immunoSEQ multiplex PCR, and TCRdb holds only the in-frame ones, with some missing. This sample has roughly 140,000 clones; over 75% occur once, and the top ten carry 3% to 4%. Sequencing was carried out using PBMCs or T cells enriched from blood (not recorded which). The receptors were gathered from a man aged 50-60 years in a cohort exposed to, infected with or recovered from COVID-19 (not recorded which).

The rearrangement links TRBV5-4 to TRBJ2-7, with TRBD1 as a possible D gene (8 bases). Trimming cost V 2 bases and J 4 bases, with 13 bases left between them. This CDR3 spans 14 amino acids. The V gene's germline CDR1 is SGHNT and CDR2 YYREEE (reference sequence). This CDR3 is CASSFGQGGYEQYF. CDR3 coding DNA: TGTGCCAGCAGCTTCGGACAGGGAGGGTACGAGCAGTACTTC.

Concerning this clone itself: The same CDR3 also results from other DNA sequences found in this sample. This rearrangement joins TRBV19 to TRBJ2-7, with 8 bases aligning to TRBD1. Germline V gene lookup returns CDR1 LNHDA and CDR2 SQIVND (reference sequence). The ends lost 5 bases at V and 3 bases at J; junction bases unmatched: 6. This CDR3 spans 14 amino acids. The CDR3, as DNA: TGTGCCAGTAGTGCCGGGACAGGAGGCTACGAGCAGTACTTC. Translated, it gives CASSAGTGGYEQYF.

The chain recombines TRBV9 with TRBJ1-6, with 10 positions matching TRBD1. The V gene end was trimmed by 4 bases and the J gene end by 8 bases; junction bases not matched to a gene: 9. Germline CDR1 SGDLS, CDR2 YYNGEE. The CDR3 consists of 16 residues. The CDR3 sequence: CASSLLRDRGDSPLHF. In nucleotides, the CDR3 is TGTGCCAGCAGCTTACTCCGGGACAGGGGTGATTCACCCCTCCACTTT. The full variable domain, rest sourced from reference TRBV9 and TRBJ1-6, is DSGVTQTPKHLITATGQRVTLRCSPRSGDLSVYWYQQSLDQGLQFLIQYYNGEERAKGNILERFSAQQFPDLHSELNLSSLELGDSALYFCASSLLRDRGDSPLHFGNGTRLTVT.

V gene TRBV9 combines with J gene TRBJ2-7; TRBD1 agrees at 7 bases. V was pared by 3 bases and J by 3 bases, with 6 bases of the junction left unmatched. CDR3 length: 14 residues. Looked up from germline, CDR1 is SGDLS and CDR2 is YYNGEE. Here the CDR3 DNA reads TGTGCCAGCAGCGCCGGGACAGCCTACTACGAGCAGTACTTC. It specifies CASSAGTAYYEQYF.

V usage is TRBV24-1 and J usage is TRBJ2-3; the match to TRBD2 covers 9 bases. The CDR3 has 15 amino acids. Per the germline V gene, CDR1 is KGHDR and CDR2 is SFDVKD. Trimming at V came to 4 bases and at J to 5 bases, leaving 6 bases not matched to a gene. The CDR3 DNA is TGTGCCACCAGTGAGGCGGGAGGGCCCCGAGATACGCAGTATTTT. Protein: CATSEAGGPRDTQYF.

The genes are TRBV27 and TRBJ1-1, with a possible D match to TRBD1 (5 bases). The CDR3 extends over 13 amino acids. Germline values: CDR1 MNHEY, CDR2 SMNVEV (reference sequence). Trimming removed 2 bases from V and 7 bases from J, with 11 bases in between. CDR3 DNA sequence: TGTGCCAGCAGTTTAGCAGGGTACGGTGAAGCTTTCTTT. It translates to CASSLAGYGEAFF.

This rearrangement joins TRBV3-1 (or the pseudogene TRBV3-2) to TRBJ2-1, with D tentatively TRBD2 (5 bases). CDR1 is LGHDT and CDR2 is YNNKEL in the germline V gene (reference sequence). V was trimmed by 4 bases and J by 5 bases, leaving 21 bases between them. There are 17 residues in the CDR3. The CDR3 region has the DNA TGTGCCAGCAGCCCCGAGGACGTAACGGGAACGAACAATGAGCAGTTCTTC. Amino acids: CASSPEDVTGTNNEQFF.

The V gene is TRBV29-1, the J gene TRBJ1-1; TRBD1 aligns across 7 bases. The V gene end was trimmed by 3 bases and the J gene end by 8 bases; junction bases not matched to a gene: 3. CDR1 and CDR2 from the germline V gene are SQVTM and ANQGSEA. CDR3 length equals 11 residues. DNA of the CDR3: TGCAGCGTTGACAGGGGACAGGAAGCTTTCTTT. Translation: CSVDRGQEAFF.

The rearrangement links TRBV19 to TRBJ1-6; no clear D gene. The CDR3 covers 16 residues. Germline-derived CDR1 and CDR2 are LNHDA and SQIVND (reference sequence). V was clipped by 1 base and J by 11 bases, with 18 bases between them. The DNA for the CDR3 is TGTGCCAGTAGTATAGTCCGCAACGATGACTTTACACCCCTCCACTTT. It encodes CASSIVRNDDFTPLHF.

CDR3 loop: CASSDGGYSYNEQFF. CDR3 bases: TGTGCCAGCAGCGACGGAGGTTACTCCTACAATGAGCAGTTCTTC. The chain couples TRBV7-2 to TRBJ2-1; tentatively, D is TRBD2 (5 bases). The CDR3 covers 15 residues. Trimming took 5 bases from V and 0 from J, leaving 11 bases between them. From germline, CDR1 is SGHTA and CDR2 FQGNSA.

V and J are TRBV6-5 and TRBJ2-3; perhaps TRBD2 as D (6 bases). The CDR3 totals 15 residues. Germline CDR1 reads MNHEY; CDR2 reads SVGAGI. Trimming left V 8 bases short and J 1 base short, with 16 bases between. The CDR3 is CASRKGLFGTDTQYF. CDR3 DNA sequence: TGTGCCAGCCGGAAGGGACTTTTCGGCACAGATACGCAGTATTTT.

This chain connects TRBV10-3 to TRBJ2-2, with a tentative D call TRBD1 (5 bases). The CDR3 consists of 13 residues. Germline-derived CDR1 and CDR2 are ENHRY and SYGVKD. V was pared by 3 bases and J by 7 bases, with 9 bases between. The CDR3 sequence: CAISERQGGELFF. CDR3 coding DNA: TGTGCCATCAGTGAAAGGCAGGGCGGGGAGCTGTTTTTT.

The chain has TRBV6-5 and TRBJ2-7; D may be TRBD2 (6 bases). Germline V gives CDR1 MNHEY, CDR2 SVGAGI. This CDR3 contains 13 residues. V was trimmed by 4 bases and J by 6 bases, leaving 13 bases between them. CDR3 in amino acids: CASSSPREFEQYF. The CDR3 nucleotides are TGTGCCAGCAGTTCCCCCCGGGAGTTCGAGCAGTACTTC.

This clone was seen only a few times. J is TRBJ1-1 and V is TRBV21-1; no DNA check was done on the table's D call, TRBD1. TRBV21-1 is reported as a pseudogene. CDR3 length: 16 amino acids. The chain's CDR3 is CASSKQSGQGRSEAFF. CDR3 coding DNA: TGTGCCAGCAGCAAACAAAGTGGACAGGGTAGGTCTGAAGCTTTCTTT.

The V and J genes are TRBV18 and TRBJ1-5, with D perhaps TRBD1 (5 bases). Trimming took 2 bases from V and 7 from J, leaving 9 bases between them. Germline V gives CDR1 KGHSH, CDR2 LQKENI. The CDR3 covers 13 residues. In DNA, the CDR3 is TGTGCCAGCTCACCAGACCAGGGCCAGCCCCAGCATTTT. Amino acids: CASSPDQGQPQHF.

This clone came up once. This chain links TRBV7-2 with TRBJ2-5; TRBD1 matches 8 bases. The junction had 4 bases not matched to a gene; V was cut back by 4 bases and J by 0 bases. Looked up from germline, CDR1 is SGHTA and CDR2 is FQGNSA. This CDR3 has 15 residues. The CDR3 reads CASSSRQGNQETQYF. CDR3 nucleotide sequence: TGTGCCAGCAGCTCCCGACAGGGGAACCAAGAGACCCAGTACTTC.

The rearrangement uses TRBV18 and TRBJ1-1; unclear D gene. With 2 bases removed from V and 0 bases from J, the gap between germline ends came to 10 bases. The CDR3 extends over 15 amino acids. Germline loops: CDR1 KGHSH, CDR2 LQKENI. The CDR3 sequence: CASSPRGTMNTEAFF. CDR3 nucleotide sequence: TGTGCCAGCTCACCAAGAGGTACCATGAACACTGAAGCTTTCTTT.

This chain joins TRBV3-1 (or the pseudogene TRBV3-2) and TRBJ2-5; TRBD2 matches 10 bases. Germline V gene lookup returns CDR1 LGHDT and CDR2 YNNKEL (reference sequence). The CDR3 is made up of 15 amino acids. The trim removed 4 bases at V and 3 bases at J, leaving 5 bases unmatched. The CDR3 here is CASSPWTSGKETQYF. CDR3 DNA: TGTGCCAGCAGCCCCTGGACTAGCGGTAAAGAGACCCAGTACTTC.

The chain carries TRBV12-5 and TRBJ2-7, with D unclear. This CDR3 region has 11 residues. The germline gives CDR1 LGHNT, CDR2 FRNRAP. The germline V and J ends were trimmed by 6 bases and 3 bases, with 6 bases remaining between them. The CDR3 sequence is CASGRDYEQYF. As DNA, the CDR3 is TGTGCTAGTGGGAGAGACTACGAGCAGTACTTC.

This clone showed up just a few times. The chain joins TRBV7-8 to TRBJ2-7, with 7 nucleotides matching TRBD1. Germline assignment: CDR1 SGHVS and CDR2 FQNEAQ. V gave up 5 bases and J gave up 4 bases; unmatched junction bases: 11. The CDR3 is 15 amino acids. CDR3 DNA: TGTGCCAGCAGCGAAGGGACAGCGGAGGTGTACGAGCAGTACTTC. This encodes CASSEGTAEVYEQYF.

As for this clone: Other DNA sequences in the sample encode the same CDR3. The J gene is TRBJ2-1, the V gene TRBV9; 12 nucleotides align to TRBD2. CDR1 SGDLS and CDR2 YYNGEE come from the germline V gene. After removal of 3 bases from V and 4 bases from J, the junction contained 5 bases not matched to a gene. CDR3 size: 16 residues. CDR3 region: CASSATGTSGYNEQFF. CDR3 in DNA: TGTGCCAGCAGCGCCACCGGGACTAGCGGGTACAATGAGCAGTTCTTC.

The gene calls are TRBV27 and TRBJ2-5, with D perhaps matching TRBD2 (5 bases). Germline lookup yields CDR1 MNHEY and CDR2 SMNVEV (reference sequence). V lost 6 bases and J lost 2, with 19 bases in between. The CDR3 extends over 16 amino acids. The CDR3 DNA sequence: TGTGCCAGCAGATCACTAGGGATAAACCGTCAAGAGACCCAGTACTTC. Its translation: CASRSLGINRQETQYF.

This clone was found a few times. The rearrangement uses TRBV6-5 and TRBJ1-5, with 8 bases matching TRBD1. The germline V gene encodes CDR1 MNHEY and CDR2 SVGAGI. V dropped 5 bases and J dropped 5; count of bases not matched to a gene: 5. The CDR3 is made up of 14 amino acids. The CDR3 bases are TGTGCCAGCAGTCGCACAGGGGGTCATCAGCCCCAGCATTTT. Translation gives CASSRTGGHQPQHF.

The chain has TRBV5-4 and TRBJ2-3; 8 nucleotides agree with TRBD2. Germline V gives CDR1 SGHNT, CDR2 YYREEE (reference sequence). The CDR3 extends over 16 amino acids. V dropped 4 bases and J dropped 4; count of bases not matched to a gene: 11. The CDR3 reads CASSDGGASLSDTQYF. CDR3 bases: TGTGCCAGCAGCGACGGGGGGGCGAGCCTCTCAGATACGCAGTATTTT.

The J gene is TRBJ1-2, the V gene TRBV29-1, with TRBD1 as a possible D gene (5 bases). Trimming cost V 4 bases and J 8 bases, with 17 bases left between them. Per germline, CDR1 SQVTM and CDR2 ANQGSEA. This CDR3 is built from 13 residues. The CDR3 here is CSVGGTAGRGYTF. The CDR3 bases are TGCAGCGTTGGGGGGACTGCAGGGCGGGGCTACACCTTC.

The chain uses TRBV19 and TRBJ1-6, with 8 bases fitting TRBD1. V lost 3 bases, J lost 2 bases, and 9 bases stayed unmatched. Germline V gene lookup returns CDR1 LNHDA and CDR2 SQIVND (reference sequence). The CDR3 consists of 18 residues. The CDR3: CASSMGTGGFTYNSPLHF. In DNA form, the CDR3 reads TGTGCCAGTAGTATGGGAACAGGGGGTTTCACCTATAATTCACCCCTCCACTTT.

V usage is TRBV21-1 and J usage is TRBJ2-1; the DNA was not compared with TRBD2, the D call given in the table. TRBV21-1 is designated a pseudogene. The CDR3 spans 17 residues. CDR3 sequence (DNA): TGTGCCAGCAGCGAAGGGGAGAAGATCAGCTCCTACAATGAGCAGTTCTTC. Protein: CASSEGEKISSYNEQFF.

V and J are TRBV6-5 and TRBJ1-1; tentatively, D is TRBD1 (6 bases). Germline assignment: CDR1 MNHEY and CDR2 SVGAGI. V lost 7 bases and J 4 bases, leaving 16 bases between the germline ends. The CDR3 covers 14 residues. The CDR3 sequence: CASTNNGQPTEAFF. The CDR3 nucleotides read TGTGCCAGCACCAACAACGGACAGCCCACTGAAGCTTTCTTT.

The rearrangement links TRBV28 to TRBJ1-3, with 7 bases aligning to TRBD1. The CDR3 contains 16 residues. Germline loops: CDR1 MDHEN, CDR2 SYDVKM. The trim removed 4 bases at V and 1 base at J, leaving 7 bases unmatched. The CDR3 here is CASSYHQGGSGNTIYF. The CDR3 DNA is TGTGCCAGCAGTTATCACCAGGGGGGTTCTGGAAACACCATATATTTT.

The CDR3 spells CSVRSAGAYNEQFF. The CDR3 nucleotides read TGCAGCGTTAGGTCGGCGGGAGCCTACAATGAGCAGTTCTTC. The chain carries TRBV29-1 and TRBJ2-1; 7 nucleotides match TRBD2. The J segment lost 2 bases and the V segment lost 5 bases, leaving 6 bases of the junction unmatched. Germline CDR1 is SQVTM and CDR2 is ANQGSEA. The CDR3 spans 14 residues.

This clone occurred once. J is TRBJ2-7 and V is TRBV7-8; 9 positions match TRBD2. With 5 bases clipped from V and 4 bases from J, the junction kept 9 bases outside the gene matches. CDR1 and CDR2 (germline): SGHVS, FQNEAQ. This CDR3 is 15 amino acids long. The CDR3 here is CASSRNPSGMYEQYF. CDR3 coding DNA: TGTGCCAGCAGCAGAAATCCTAGCGGGATGTACGAGCAGTACTTC.

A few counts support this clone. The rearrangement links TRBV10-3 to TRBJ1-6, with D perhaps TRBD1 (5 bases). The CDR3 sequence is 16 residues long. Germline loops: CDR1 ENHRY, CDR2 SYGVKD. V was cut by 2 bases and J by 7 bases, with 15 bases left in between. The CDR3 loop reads CAISEGSGLRNSPLHF. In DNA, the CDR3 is TGTGCCATCAGTGAGGGGTCAGGGTTGAGGAATTCACCCCTCCACTTT.